This TCR beta chain is from a study of human CD8 memory T cell subsets. Germline V gene lookup returns CDR1 SEHNR and CDR2 FQNEAQ (reference sequence). The CDR3 loop spans 14 amino acids. Among CD8+ T cells, the stem-like memory population (TSTEM) was CCR7+ PD-1- TIGIT-. Enrichment for total CD8+ T cells was performed by negative magnetic separation. Libraries for TCR beta were constructed using UMI-labeled 5' RACE. One entry per CDR3 protein, without DNA, is what TCRdb gives after re-calling the 5' RACE reads. In all, the sample yields around 11,000 distinct CDR3 sequences. Sequenced sample: CD8+ stem-like memory T cells (TSCM and TCM) sorted from PBMCs. Noted subset: stem-like memory CD8 T cells (TSTEM), CCR7+ PD-1- TIGIT-. The receptor was isolated from a human donor in good health. The chain joins TRBV7-9 to TRBJ2-1; lacking DNA, the TRBD2 call made by TCRdb goes unchecked. The CDR3 is CASSQSLAGNEQFF. The complete variable domain, with remaining parts taken from reference TRBV7-9 and TRBJ2-1, reads DTGVSQNPRHKITKRGQNVTFRCDPISEHNRLYWYRQTLGQGPEFLTYFQNEAQLEKSRLLSDRFSAERPKGSFSTLEIQRTEQGDSAMYLCASSQSLAGNEQFFGPGTRLTVL.